Listed below are T cell receptor beta chains from one sample, sequenced in a study of blood T cell repertoires in COVID-19. Some clones are missing from TCRdb's copy, which holds only in-frame ones; the method was immunoSEQ multiplex PCR. Of 90,000 to 100,000 clones listed, 75% to 90% are singletons. The source material was peripheral blood. The source of these receptors is an elderly man with acute or convalescent COVID-19. Each CDR3 is given with its conserved first and last residue. D genes are given only for firm matches. Only part of the rows carry a size: once, few, many, or a class if the clone is expanded.

>TRBJ1-1|-|-|TRBV5-1
TGCGCCAGTCGGGACTCCCAGAACACTGAAGCTTTCTTT
CASRDSQNTEAFF
>TRBJ2-5|-|-|TRBV6-2/TRBV6-3
TGTGCCAGCAGTTACTCGAACGGGGGAGAGACCCAGTACTTC
CASSYSNGGETQYF
>TRBJ2-3|-|-|TRBV29-1
TGCAGCGTTGAGGGGTTCCGGGAGCCAGATACGCAGTATTTT
CSVEGFREPDTQYF
>TRBJ2-3|-|-|TRBV24-1
TGTGCCACCAGTTTAGACGGGAGCACAGATACGCAGTATTTT
CATSLDGSTDTQYF
>TRBJ2-1|TRBD2|-|TRBV11-3
TGTGCCAGCAGCCCTGCGGGACTAGCGAGGGAGCAGTTCTTC
CASSPAGLAREQFF
>TRBJ1-5|-|-|TRBV6-5
TGTGCCACCCACTCCGGAGGGAAGCCCCAGCATTTT
CATHSGGKPQHF
>TRBJ1-1|-|-|TRBV20-1
TGCAGTGCTAGCCCCGGAGCTTTCTTT
CSASPGAFF
>TRBJ2-7|-|-|TRBV7-2
TGTGCCAGCTCCACCGGCAGGGTCAGCGAGCAGTACTTC
CASSTGRVSEQYF
>TRBJ1-5|TRBD1|-|TRBV5-1
TGCGCCAGCAGCTCAACAGGGGTTAGCAATCAGCCCCAGCATTTT
CASSSTGVSNQPQHF
>TRBJ1-3|-|-|TRBV9
TGTGCCAGCAGCGTAGTTGACGGAGGCAGATCTGGAAACACCATATATTTT
CASSVVDGGRSGNTIYF
>TRBJ2-5|TRBD2|-|TRBV6-4
TGTGCCAGTCGGACTAGCGGGAGGCCCCAAGAGACCCAGTACTTC
CASRTSGRPQETQYF
>TRBJ2-7|-|-|TRBV6-2/TRBV6-3
TGTGCCAGCAGTCGGACTACGCCAACCTACGAGCAGTACTTC
CASSRTTPTYEQYF
>TRBJ1-6|TRBD1|-|TRBV6-5
TGTGCCAGCCTAGGGGCAGGGGGTAATTCACCCCTCCACTTT
CASLGAGGNSPLHF
>TRBJ2-1|-|-|TRBV6-2/TRBV6-3
TGTGCCAGCAGTATCCTACTGAATGAGCAGTTCTTC
CASSILLNEQFF
>TRBJ2-1|TRBD1|once|TRBV7-3
TGTGCCAGCAGCTTAACCCGGGACAGCCCCAATGAGCAGTTCTTC
CASSLTRDSPNEQFF
>TRBJ1-6|-|-|TRBV7-2
TGTGCCAGCAGCGCGCCGACAGGCGTATGGTCACCCCTCCACTTT
CASSAPTGVWSPLHF
>TRBJ1-5|-|-|TRBV27
TGTGCCAGCAGCCCCAGGAGGGGTCAGCCCCAGCATTTT
CASSPRRGQPQHF
>TRBJ2-4|TRBD1|-|TRBV18
TGTGCCAGCTCCCCGGGACAGACCAAAAACATTCAGTACTTC
CASSPGQTKNIQYF
>TRBJ2-1|-|-|TRBV7-2
TGTGCCAGCAGCCGCCAGGCGAGAGAAGCCTACAATGAGCAGTTCTTC
CASSRQAREAYNEQFF
>TRBJ1-2|-|-|TRBV15
TGTGCCACCAGCAGCCTCCAGGGTATGTTAGGCTACACCTTC
CATSSLQGMLGYTF
>TRBJ1-2|TRBD1|-|TRBV9
TGTGCCAGCAGCCTCGTACAGGGGCCCATCTATGGCTACACCTTC
CASSLVQGPIYGYTF
>TRBJ2-7|TRBD2|-|TRBV9
TGTGCCAGCAGCCCATTAGAGGGACTAGCGGGATACGAGCAGTACTTC
CASSPLEGLAGYEQYF
>TRBJ2-1|-|-|TRBV27
TGTGCCAGCAGTTTGGTTCTTAGCTCCTACAATGAGCAGTTCTTC
CASSLVLSSYNEQFF
>TRBJ2-1|TRBD2|-|TRBV7-3
TGTGCCAGCAGCTTAACCCGGGGTCTAGCGGGAGTAGTAGGTGGCTTTAATGAGCAGTTCTTC
CASSLTRGLAGVVGGFNEQFF
>TRBJ2-7|TRBD2|-|TRBV4-2
TGTGCCAGCAGCCAAGTCGGGGGGACTAGCGGGCCCTCCTACGAGCAGTACTTC
CASSQVGGTSGPSYEQYF
>TRBJ1-2|-|-|TRBV5-1
TGCGCCAGCAGCTTGGGGCAGGGCAGTGGCTACACCTTC
CASSLGQGSGYTF
>TRBJ1-3|-|-|TRBV18
TGTGCCAGCTCACCCCCAGGGTCTGGAAACACCATATATTTT
CASSPPGSGNTIYF
>TRBJ1-1|-|-|TRBV9
TGTGCCAGCAGCGTTAGTCCCATGACTGAAGCTTTCTTT
CASSVSPMTEAFF
>TRBJ2-2|-|-|TRBV5-1
TGCGCCAGCCGAGCCTACGGGAGACCTACCGGGGAGCTGTTTTTT
CASRAYGRPTGELFF
>TRBJ2-2|-|-|TRBV4-1
TGCGCCAGCAGCCAAGTGGGGGCGGGCGGGGAGCTGTTTTTT
CASSQVGAGGELFF
>TRBJ1-5|-|few|TRBV6-2/TRBV6-3
TGTGCCAGCAGTTACTCGAGCAGGGGCGTAGGGCCCCAGCATTTT
CASSYSSRGVGPQHF
>TRBJ2-7|TRBD2|few|TRBV4-3
TGCGCCAGCAGCCAAGAGACGGGAGGTGGCGAGCAGTACTTC
CASSQETGGGEQYF
>TRBJ2-3|-|-|TRBV5-1
TGCGCCAGCAGCTTGGGTGCGGGATTCGGAAGGTCTAGCACAGATACGCAGTATTTT
CASSLGAGFGRSSTDTQYF
>TRBJ1-5|-|-|TRBV7-2
TGTGCCAGCAGCTTTAAGGCAGGGAGCAATCAGCCCCAGCATTTT
CASSFKAGSNQPQHF
>TRBJ2-7|TRBD2|-|TRBV6-1
TGTGCCAGCAGTGAAAACCTCCCCATAGCGGGAGGGCCTTACGAGCAGTACTTC
CASSENLPIAGGPYEQYF
>TRBJ1-2|-|once|TRBV30
TGTGCCTGGAGTGGGGGGGGCCCGGGCTACACCTTC
CAWSGGGPGYTF
>TRBJ2-1|-|-|TRBV9
TGTGCCAGCAGCACCGAAGGGGGTGCTTGGAATGAGCAGTTCTTC
CASSTEGGAWNEQFF
>TRBJ2-1|-|-|TRBV28
TGTGCCAGCAGTTTGATCGGGGAAGGCGATGAGCAGTTCTTC
CASSLIGEGDEQFF
>TRBJ1-5|-|-|TRBV19
TGTGCCAGTAGTATATCGAGTGGGGAGGGCAATCAGCCCCAGCATTTT
CASSISSGEGNQPQHF
>TRBJ2-3|TRBD2|-|TRBV7-2
TGTGCCAGCAGCCTCATAGCGGGAGAGGCAGATACGCAGTATTTT
CASSLIAGEADTQYF
>TRBJ2-1|-|-|TRBV4-1
TGCGCCAGCAGCCAAGTATCGGTCGGTGAGCAGTTCTTC
CASSQVSVGEQFF
>TRBJ1-5|TRBD1|-|TRBV5-3
TGTGCCAGCAAACACCTCAGGGGGCATCAGCCCCAGCATTTT
CASKHLRGHQPQHF
>TRBJ2-3|TRBD2|-|TRBV30
TGTGCCTGGAGTAGCTACGGAGCGGGATTCACAGATACGCAGTATTTT
CAWSSYGAGFTDTQYF
>TRBJ2-2|TRBD1|-|TRBV30
TGTGCCTGGGCCCCACTCGACAGGGTCACCGGGGAGCTGTTTTTT
CAWAPLDRVTGELFF
>TRBJ2-2|TRBD1|-|TRBV6-6
TGTGCCAGCAGGCGCGGACAGGGGTTGGCCGGGGAGCTGTTTTTT
CASRRGQGLAGELFF
>TRBJ2-3|-|-|TRBV5-6
TGTGCCAGCAGCTTGGAGCAAAGCACAGATACGCAGTATTTT
CASSLEQSTDTQYF
>TRBJ2-5|-|once|TRBV5-1
TGCGCCAGCAGCTTAGAGCCTACGGGGGTCCAAGAGACCCAGTACTTC
CASSLEPTGVQETQYF
>TRBJ2-1|TRBD2|-|TRBV2
TGTGCCAGCAGTGAAACCGGGACTAGGTCCAATGAGCAGTTCTTC
CASSETGTRSNEQFF
>TRBJ2-5|TRBD1|few|TRBV11-2
TGTGCCAGCAGCCCCGACAGGGGGCAACGAGAGACCCAGTACTTC
CASSPDRGQRETQYF
>TRBJ2-7|-|-|TRBV28
TGTGCCAGCAGTTTGGGGGGGCCCGGCCCTTACGAGCAGTACTTC
CASSLGGPGPYEQYF
>TRBJ2-7|TRBD2|once|TRBV5-1
TGCGCCAGCAGCCCCATGGTAGCGGGTTTAGCCTACGAGCAGTACTTC
CASSPMVAGLAYEQYF
>TRBJ2-5|TRBD2|once|TRBV20-1
TGCAGTGCTAGTCAGGCTAGCGGGAGTGCGGAGACCCAGTACTTC
CSASQASGSAETQYF
>TRBJ2-2|-|once|TRBV4-3
TGCGCCAGCAGCCAGGAGTTAAACACCGGGGAGCTGTTTTTT
CASSQELNTGELFF
>TRBJ1-1|-|-|TRBV3-1/TRBV3-2
TGTGCCAGCAGTTCGACGGGGAACACTGAAGCTTTCTTT
CASSSTGNTEAFF
>TRBJ2-3|-|-|TRBV5-6
TGTGCCAGCAGCTTTACGGGGCGGGAAAGCACAGATACGCAGTATTTT
CASSFTGRESTDTQYF
>TRBJ2-7|TRBD2|-|TRBV5-5
TGTGCCAGCAGCTTGGGTGGGACTAGCAACGAGCAGTACTTC
CASSLGGTSNEQYF